A selection of T cell receptor beta chains follows, all from one sample in a study of blood T cell repertoires in COVID-19. Using immunoSEQ multiplex PCR, the repertoire was profiled, and TCRdb retains in-frame clones only, with some absent. The sample shows some 220,000 clones, over 90% of them seen only once. The specimen was peripheral blood. The source is a man in his thirties or forties with COVID-19, enrolled during active disease. CDR3s include the opening cysteine and the closing phenylalanine or tryptophan. A D gene is named only where the DNA matches it firmly. Some rows have no size entry. The others give once, few or many, or a class for an expanded clone.

j_call	clone_size	cdr3_length	d_call	v_call	cdr3_nt	cdr3_aa
TRBJ1-3	NA	12	TRBD1	TRBV14	TGTGCCAGCAGCGTACAGGGGTCCACCATATATTTT	CASSVQGSTIYF
TRBJ2-1	NA	13	NA	TRBV7-3	TGTGCCAGCAGCGACAGTCACGGAAATGAGCAGTTCTTC	CASSDSHGNEQFF
TRBJ2-3	NA	18	TRBD1	TRBV5-4	TGTGCCAGCAGCCTTAAAGGCGTTAGGACAGGGGGCAGCGATACGCAGTATTTT	CASSLKGVRTGGSDTQYF
TRBJ2-3	NA	17	TRBD2	TRBV5-6	TGTGCCAGCAGCCCTGGACTAGCGGGGGGTAGCACAGATACGCAGTATTTT	CASSPGLAGGSTDTQYF
TRBJ1-3	NA	17	NA	TRBV3-1/TRBV3-2	TGTGCCAGCAGCCAAGGGTCAGGTGGAAGGTATGGAAACACCATATATTTT	CASSQGSGGRYGNTIYF
TRBJ1-3	once	15	NA	TRBV30	TGTGCCTGGAGTCCCCGGACTCCGAGCTCGAACACCATATATTTT	CAWSPRTPSSNTIYF
TRBJ1-2	NA	15	NA	TRBV5-6	TGTGCCAGCAACCCCGCAGGACCAGGGGAATATGGCTACACCTTC	CASNPAGPGEYGYTF
TRBJ2-5	NA	16	TRBD1	TRBV19	TGTGCCAGTAGTATAAATGGACAGGGGCACAGGGAGACCCAGTACTTC	CASSINGQGHRETQYF
TRBJ1-4	NA	14	TRBD1	TRBV2	TGTGCCAGCAGCGGGACAGGAGGTAATGAAAAACTGTTTTTT	CASSGTGGNEKLFF
TRBJ1-3	NA	15	NA	TRBV6-6	TGTGCCAGCAGGCTATCCGGGCAGGGTGGAAACACCATATATTTT	CASRLSGQGGNTIYF
TRBJ1-2	NA	13	NA	TRBV7-9	TGTGCCAGCAGCTTAGGAGGGTTGGACGGCTACACCTTC	CASSLGGLDGYTF
TRBJ2-2	NA	14	NA	TRBV6-5	TGTGCCAGCAGTCGGACTCCGAACACCGGGGAGCTGTTTTTT	CASSRTPNTGELFF
TRBJ2-7	NA	14	NA	TRBV4-2	TGTGCCAGCAGCCAGCCGTACCAGGGTGACGAGCAGTACTTC	CASSQPYQGDEQYF
TRBJ2-5	NA	14	NA	TRBV5-1	TGCGCCAGCAGCTCCACTAGCAGCGAAGAGACCCAGTACTTC	CASSSTSSEETQYF
TRBJ1-1	NA	14	NA	TRBV28	TGTGCCAGCAGTTTTCCGACAGTGAACACTGAAGCTTTCTTT	CASSFPTVNTEAFF
TRBJ1-4	NA	14	NA	TRBV5-5	TGTGCCAGCAGCTTGGCCGCAACTAATGAAAAACTGTTTTTT	CASSLAATNEKLFF
TRBJ2-1	NA	14	TRBD2	TRBV2	TGTGCCAGCTTGAGCGGGGGAGTCTACAATGAGCAGTTCTTC	CASLSGGVYNEQFF
TRBJ1-4	NA	14	NA	TRBV14	TGTGCCAGCAGCGGCATGGCCAGGGCAGAAAAACTGTTTTTT	CASSGMARAEKLFF
TRBJ2-5	NA	12	TRBD1	TRBV12-3/TRBV12-4	TGTGCCAGCAGGGAAGGACAGGGAACATCCTACTTC	CASREGQGTSYF
TRBJ1-2	NA	18	TRBD1	TRBV5-1	TGCGCCAGCAGCAAAATTACCCTCAGGGGGTCCGGCCCCCCTGGCTACACCTTC	CASSKITLRGSGPPGYTF
TRBJ2-5	NA	13	TRBD1	TRBV13	TGTGCCAGCAGCTTAGGGACAGGGAAGACCCAGTACTTC	CASSLGTGKTQYF
TRBJ2-2	NA	15	NA	TRBV7-7	TGTGCCAGCAGCTTAGAGGCGGTGGACACCGGGGAGCTGTTTTTT	CASSLEAVDTGELFF
TRBJ2-7	NA	15	TRBD2	TRBV4-2	TGTGCCAGCAGCCAAGTTATGGGAGGGGAAGTCGAGCAGTACTTC	CASSQVMGGEVEQYF
TRBJ1-5	NA	13	NA	TRBV6-1	TGTGCCAGCAGTGAACGGGGCAATCAGCCCCAGCATTTT	CASSERGNQPQHF
TRBJ1-6	NA	16	TRBD1	TRBV2	TGTGCCAGCAGTCCTCGGACAGGGGGCGCATTGTCACCCCTCCACTTT	CASSPRTGGALSPLHF
TRBJ2-5	NA	14	TRBD2	TRBV6-5	TGTGCCAGCAGCGAGGGACTAGTTTTGAAGACCCAGTACTTC	CASSEGLVLKTQYF
TRBJ1-5	NA	14	NA	TRBV4-1	TGCGCCAGCAGCCTAGGGGGTAAGAGGGAGCCCCAGCATTTT	CASSLGGKREPQHF
TRBJ2-3	once	13	NA	TRBV18	TGTGCCAGCTCACCAAGGCAGGAAGATACGCAGTATTTT	CASSPRQEDTQYF
TRBJ1-3	NA	15	NA	TRBV2	TGTGCCAGCAGTGAACAGGGGAGGGGGTTTCACACCATATATTTT	CASSEQGRGFHTIYF
TRBJ2-7	NA	16	TRBD1	TRBV11-2	TGTGCCAGCAGCTTAACCCCGGGACAGGGAGGCTACGAGCAGTACTTC	CASSLTPGQGGYEQYF
TRBJ2-5	NA	14	NA	TRBV6-5	TGTGCCAGCACTAAGGGGGGGAACCAAGAGACCCAGTACTTC	CASTKGGNQETQYF
TRBJ1-2	NA	15	NA	TRBV6-4	TGTGCCAGCAGACCACAGCGGGGGCACAGTCGTGGCTACACCTTC	CASRPQRGHSRGYTF
TRBJ1-1	NA	15	NA	TRBV4-1	TGCGCCAGCAGCCACCCGGAGTCGAGTAACACTGAAGCTTTCTTT	CASSHPESSNTEAFF
TRBJ2-1	NA	16	TRBD2	TRBV15	TGTGCCACCAGCAAGGCTTCGCGGGGGGGCACCAATGAGCAGTTCTTC	CATSKASRGGTNEQFF
TRBJ1-6	few	15	NA	TRBV19	TGTGCCAGTAGTAAAGGACAGATAGATAATTCACCCCTCCACTTT	CASSKGQIDNSPLHF
TRBJ1-6	NA	21	NA	TRBV21-1	TGTGCCAGCAGCAAAGAGTTAATGGGGGACAGGGTTTTCTCCTATAATTCACCCCTCCACTTT	CASSKELMGDRVFSYNSPLHF
TRBJ2-7	NA	12	NA	TRBV5-1	TGCGCCAGCAGCTTTGGAGGGGTCGAGCAGTACTTC	CASSFGGVEQYF
TRBJ2-7	few	11	NA	TRBV20-1	TGCAGTGCTAGAAGCGGGTTCGAGCAGTACTTC	CSARSGFEQYF
TRBJ2-7	NA	12	TRBD1	TRBV12-3/TRBV12-4	TGTGCCAGCGGGACAGGGGTCCACGAGCAGTACTTC	CASGTGVHEQYF
TRBJ1-5	NA	15	NA	TRBV7-6	TGTGCCAGCAGCTCCTCAAACAGGGAGCGGCAGCCCCAGCATTTT	CASSSSNRERQPQHF
TRBJ1-1	NA	15	NA	TRBV6-5	TGTGCCAGCAGTCCCAGACTTCATAAAAGCACTGAAGCTTTCTTT	CASSPRLHKSTEAFF
TRBJ1-2	NA	13	NA	TRBV30	TGTGCCTGGTCGACAGATTACCTCTATGGCTACACCTTC	CAWSTDYLYGYTF
TRBJ1-6	NA	19	NA	TRBV19	TGTGCCAGTAGTATGTATGGGCAGGCTATGGGCTCCTTTAATTCACCCCTCCACTTT	CASSMYGQAMGSFNSPLHF
TRBJ2-2	NA	13	NA	TRBV7-7	TGTGCCAGCAGCTCAATAAGGGGCGGGGAGCTGTTTTTT	CASSSIRGGELFF
TRBJ1-5	NA	15	NA	TRBV15	TGTGCCACCAGCAGAGATAAAAGTCGACTATTGCCCCAGCATTTT	CATSRDKSRLLPQHF
TRBJ1-6	NA	16	TRBD1	TRBV4-1	TGCGCCAGCAGCTTGCGACAGGGAACGAATAATTCACCCCTCCACTTT	CASSLRQGTNNSPLHF
TRBJ1-3	NA	15	NA	TRBV19	TGTGCCAGTAGTAAAACAGGCGTCTCTGGAAACACCATATATTTT	CASSKTGVSGNTIYF
TRBJ1-1	NA	14	NA	TRBV5-6	TGTGCCAGCAGCTTGTGGGGGACTCCCGTTCGAGCTTTCTTT	CASSLWGTPVRAFF
TRBJ2-2	NA	17	TRBD1	TRBV4-1	TGCGCCAGCAGCCAGGAAGATCCGGGACAGGGATTCGGGGAGCTGTTTTTT	CASSQEDPGQGFGELFF
TRBJ1-1	NA	13	NA	TRBV2	TGTGCCAGCAGTCGGGAAAAGAGCACTGAAGCTTTCTTT	CASSREKSTEAFF